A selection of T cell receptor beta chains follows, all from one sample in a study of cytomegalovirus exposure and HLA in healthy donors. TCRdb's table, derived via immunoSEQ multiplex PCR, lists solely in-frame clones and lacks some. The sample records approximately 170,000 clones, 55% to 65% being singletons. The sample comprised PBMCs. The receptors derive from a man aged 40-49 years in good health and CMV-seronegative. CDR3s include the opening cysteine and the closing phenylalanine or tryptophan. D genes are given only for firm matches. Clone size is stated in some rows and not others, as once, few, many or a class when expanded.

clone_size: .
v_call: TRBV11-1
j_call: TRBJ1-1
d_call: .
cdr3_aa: CASSFGKGMVTEAFF
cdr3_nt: TGTGCCAGCAGCTTTGGTAAGGGGATGGTGACTGAAGCTTTCTTT

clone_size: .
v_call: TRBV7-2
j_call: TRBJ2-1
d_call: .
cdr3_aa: CASSLRFLEQFF
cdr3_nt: TGTGCCAGCAGCTTACGGTTTCTCGAGCAGTTCTTC

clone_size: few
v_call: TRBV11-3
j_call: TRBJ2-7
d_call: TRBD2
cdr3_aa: CASSLGRGGSSYEQYF
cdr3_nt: TGTGCCAGCAGCTTAGGGCGCGGCGGGAGCTCCTACGAGCAGTACTTC

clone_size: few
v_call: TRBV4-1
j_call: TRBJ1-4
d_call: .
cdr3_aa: CASSQFGVQANEKLFF
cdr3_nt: TGCGCCAGCAGCCAATTCGGGGTGCAGGCTAATGAAAAACTGTTTTTT

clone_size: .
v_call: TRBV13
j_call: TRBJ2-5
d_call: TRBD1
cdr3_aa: CASSLVTGKETQYF
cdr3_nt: TGTGCCAGCAGCTTAGTGACAGGGAAAGAGACCCAGTACTTC

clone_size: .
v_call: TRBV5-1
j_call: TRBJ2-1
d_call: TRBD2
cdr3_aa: CASSTDGRGEQFF
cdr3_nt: TGCGCCAGCAGCACCGACGGGAGGGGGGAGCAGTTCTTC

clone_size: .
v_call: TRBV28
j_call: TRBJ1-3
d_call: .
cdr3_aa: CASIQGRIYSGNTIYF
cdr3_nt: TGTGCCAGCATTCAAGGCAGGATTTACTCTGGAAACACCATATATTTT

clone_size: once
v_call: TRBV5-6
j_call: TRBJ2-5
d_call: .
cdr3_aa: CASSSTLGTQYF
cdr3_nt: TGTGCCAGCAGCTCCACCCTAGGGACCCAGTACTTC

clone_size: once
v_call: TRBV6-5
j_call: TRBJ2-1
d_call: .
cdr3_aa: CASSTTGNEQFF
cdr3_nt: TGTGCCAGCAGTACCACGGGCAATGAGCAGTTCTTC

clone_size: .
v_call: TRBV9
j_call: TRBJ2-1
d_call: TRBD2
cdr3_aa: CASSVGTSGTIQFF
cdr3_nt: TGTGCCAGCAGCGTAGGGACTAGCGGGACTATACAGTTCTTC

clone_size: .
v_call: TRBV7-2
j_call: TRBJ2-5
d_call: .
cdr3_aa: CASSFQRAVEETQYF
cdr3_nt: TGTGCCAGCAGCTTCCAGCGGGCGGTAGAAGAGACCCAGTACTTC

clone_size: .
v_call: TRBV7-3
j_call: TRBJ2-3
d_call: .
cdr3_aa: CASSTGSSGTDTQYF
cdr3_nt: TGTGCCAGCAGCACCGGTAGTAGCGGCACAGATACGCAGTATTTT

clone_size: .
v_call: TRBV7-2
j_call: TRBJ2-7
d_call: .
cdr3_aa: CASSLDSSYEQYF
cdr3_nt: TGTGCCAGCAGCTTAGACAGCTCCTACGAGCAGTACTTC

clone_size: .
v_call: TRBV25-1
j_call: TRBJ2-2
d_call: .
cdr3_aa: CASSREKPGELFF
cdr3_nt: TGTGCCAGCAGTCGCGAGAAGCCTGGGGAGCTGTTTTTT

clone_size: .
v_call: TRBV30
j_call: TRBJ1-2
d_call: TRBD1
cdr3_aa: CAWTLQGAYGYTF
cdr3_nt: TGTGCCTGGACCCTACAGGGGGCCTATGGCTACACCTTC

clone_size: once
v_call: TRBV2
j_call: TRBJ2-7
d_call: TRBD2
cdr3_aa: CASSLAGTSYEQYF
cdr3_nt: TGTGCCAGCAGTCTAGCGGGGACATCCTACGAGCAGTACTTC

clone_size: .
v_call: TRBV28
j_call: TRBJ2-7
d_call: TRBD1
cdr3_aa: CASSTITDRGHEQYF
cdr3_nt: TGTGCCAGCAGTACTATAACAGACAGGGGCCACGAGCAGTACTTC

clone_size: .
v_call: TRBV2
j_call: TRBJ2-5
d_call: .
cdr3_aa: CASTNLGAWSTVKETQYF
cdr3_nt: TGTGCCAGCACGAACCTTGGGGCCTGGTCTACGGTTAAAGAGACCCAGTACTTC

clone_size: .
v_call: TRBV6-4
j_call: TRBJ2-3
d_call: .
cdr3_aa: CASSDVEQSTQYF
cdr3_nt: TGTGCCAGCAGTGACGTGGAGCAAAGCACGCAGTATTTT

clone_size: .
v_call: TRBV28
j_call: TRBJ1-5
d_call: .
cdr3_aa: CASTPGGSQPQHF
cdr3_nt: TGTGCCAGCACCCCGGGAGGTAGTCAGCCCCAGCATTTT

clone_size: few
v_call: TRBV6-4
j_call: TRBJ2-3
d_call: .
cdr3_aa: CASSDSRGRGTDTQYF
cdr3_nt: TGTGCCAGCAGTGACTCGCGGGGGCGGGGCACAGATACGCAGTATTTT

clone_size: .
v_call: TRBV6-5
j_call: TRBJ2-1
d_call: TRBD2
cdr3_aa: CASSYSSSGVYNEQFF
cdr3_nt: TGTGCCAGCAGTTACTCGTCTAGCGGGGTATACAATGAGCAGTTCTTC

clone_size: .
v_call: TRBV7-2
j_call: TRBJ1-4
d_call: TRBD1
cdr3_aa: CASSFPGGREKLFF
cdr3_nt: TGTGCCAGCAGCTTCCCAGGGGGCAGGGAAAAACTGTTTTTT